The 32 T cell receptor beta chains presented below share a single source sample, sequenced in a study of early T cells in non-severe SARS-CoV-2 infection. TCRdb passed the 5' RACE reads through MiXCR, listing each CDR3 protein once. The top ten hold approximately 6.3% of the sample, which has roughly 52,000 distinct CDR3 sequences, about 6.4% seen once. The sequencing here drew on whole blood, taken at baseline. These receptors came from an adult who was a healthcare worker with PCR-confirmed SARS-CoV-2 infection or an uninfected control (not recorded which).

V gene TRBV24-1 combines with J gene TRBJ2-1; 10 nucleotides line up with TRBD1. Germline CDR1 is KGHDR and CDR2 is SFDVKD. The CDR3 covers 16 residues. J gave up 11 bases and V 1 base, and 10 bases lay outside the gene matches. Written as DNA, the CDR3 is TGTGCCACCAGTGATTTTCGACAGGGGGCGGGGAGTAAGCAGTTCTTC. Protein: CATSDFRQGAGSKQFF.

The table lists this clonotype with many counts. This chain joins TRBV5-5 and TRBJ1-5; D is undetermined. Trimming stripped 0 bases from V and 5 bases from J, with 6 bases between. The length of the CDR3 is 13 residues. Germline CDR1 reads SGHKS; CDR2 reads YYEKEE (reference sequence). The CDR3 spells CASSLGSDQPQHF. The CDR3 bases are TGTGCCAGCAGCTTGGGGAGCGATCAGCCCCAGCATTTT.

This clonotype was seen a few times. The genes are TRBV30 and TRBJ1-2, with 10 bases aligning to TRBD1. This CDR3 region has 14 residues. V lost 0 bases, J lost 6 bases, and 4 bases stayed unmatched. The germline V gene encodes CDR1 GTSNPN and CDR2 SVGIG (reference sequence). CDR3 sequence (DNA): TGTGCCTGGAGTGTATCCGGGACAGGGGATGGCTACACCTTC. Its protein product is CAWSVSGTGDGYTF.

This clonotype was picked up many times. CDR3 loop: CASSPLGGSADTQYF. In DNA, the CDR3 is TGTGCCAGCAGCCCCCTGGGCGGAAGCGCAGATACGCAGTATTTT. The gene calls are TRBV6-6 and TRBJ2-3; D not resolved. CDR3 length equals 15 residues. Germline V gene data show CDR1 as MNHNY and CDR2 as SVGAGI (reference sequence). Deletions cut 6 bases from V and 4 bases from J, with 17 bases between.

This clonotype turned up a few times. J is TRBJ2-7 and V is TRBV5-5; D is unresolved. CDR3 length: 16 residues. CDR1 and CDR2 from the germline V gene are SGHKS and YYEKEE (reference sequence). The V and J ends lost 0 bases and 3 bases respectively, with 16 bases between them. CDR3 protein: CASSLGSAASSYEQYF. CDR3 sequence (DNA): TGTGCCAGCAGCTTGGGTTCAGCAGCCTCAAGCTACGAGCAGTACTTC. Full variable domain (missing parts from reference TRBV5-5 and TRBJ2-7): DAGVTQSPTHLIKTRGQQVTLRCSPISGHKSVSWYQQVLGQGPQFIFQYYEKEERGRGNFPDRFSARQFPNYSSELNVNALLLGDSALYLCASSLGSAASSYEQYFGPGTRLTVT.

The CDR3 DNA reads as TGTGCCAGCAGTCATGACAGCGGGGAGCTGTTTTTT. Its translation: CASSHDSGELFF. The gene calls are TRBV28 and TRBJ2-2; D is perhaps TRBD1 (5 bases). CDR1 and CDR2 from the germline V gene are MDHEN and SYDVKM. The CDR3 consists of 12 residues. The germline V and J ends were trimmed by 5 bases and 7 bases, with 8 bases remaining between them.

This clonotype was detected many times. V gene TRBV20-1 combines with J gene TRBJ1-1; D remains ambiguous. Germline values: CDR1 DFQATT, CDR2 SNEGSKA (reference sequence). V gave up 1 base and J gave up 8 bases, with 5 bases separating them. The CDR3 loop spans 10 amino acids. CDR3 region: CSARVSEAFF. The CDR3 DNA reads TGCAGTGCTAGAGTGTCAGAAGCTTTCTTT.

The V call is TRBV12-3 or TRBV12-4, the J call TRBJ1-1, with no clear D. This CDR3 spans 11 amino acids. V was shortened by 3 bases and J by 7 bases, with 6 bases between the two germline ends. CDR3 bases: TGTGCCAGCAGTTTCGCGGATGAAGCTTTCTTT. This translates into CASSFADEAFF.

The chain combines TRBV4-2 with TRBJ2-3; D perhaps matches TRBD1 (5 bases). The germline V gene encodes CDR1 LGHNA and CDR2 YNFKEQ. The ends were cut back, 3 bases at V and 0 bases at J, with 7 bases in the middle. The CDR3 covers 14 residues. The DNA for the CDR3 is TGTGCCAGCAGCCACCAGGGAAGCACAGATACGCAGTATTTT. Protein sequence: CASSHQGSTDTQYF.

The V and J genes are TRBV4-3 and TRBJ1-5, with D possibly TRBD1 on 6 matching bases. The CDR3 is 18 residues long. V was pared by 0 bases and J by 2 bases, with 17 bases between. The germline CDR1 and CDR2 sequences are LGHNA and YSLEER. The CDR3 spells CASSQDALAGVGNQPQHF. The CDR3 DNA follows: TGCGCCAGCAGCCAAGATGCTTTGGCAGGGGTTGGCAATCAGCCCCAGCATTTT.

Ten or more counts support this clonotype. The V gene is TRBV7-2, the J gene TRBJ1-1; D is undetermined. Trimming shortened V by 1 base and J by 6 bases, and 15 bases separated the two germline ends. Germline V gene data show CDR1 as SGHTA and CDR2 as FQGNSA. CDR3 length: 15 residues. DNA for the CDR3: TGTGCCAGCAGCTTAGTCGCGGAAACCGGGCCTGAAGCTTTCTTT. This codes for CASSLVAETGPEAFF.

The chain carries TRBV28 and TRBJ2-2, with D perhaps TRBD1 (5 bases). Trimming took off 3 bases at V and 4 bases at J, with 9 bases between the two ends. CDR1 MDHEN and CDR2 SYDVKM come from the germline V gene. The CDR3 runs to 14 residues. The CDR3 nucleotides are TGTGCCAGCAGTTTCCAGGGATTCACCGGGGAGCTGTTTTTT. Translated: CASSFQGFTGELFF. Combining the CDR3 with reference TRBV28 and TRBJ2-2 gives the whole variable domain DVKVTQSSRYLVKRTGEKVFLECVQDMDHENMFWYRQDPGLGLRLIYFSYDVKMKEKGDIPEGYSVSREKKERFSLILESASTNQTSMYLCASSFQGFTGELFFGEGSRLTVL.

This clonotype was observed a handful of times. The V and J genes are TRBV6-2 or TRBV6-3 and TRBJ1-4, with 7 nucleotides matching TRBD1. Germline values: CDR1 MNHEY, CDR2 SVGEGT. The CDR3 covers 17 residues. After removal of 2 bases from V and 3 bases from J, the junction contained 9 bases not matched to a gene. CDR3 sequence (DNA): TGTGCCAGCAGTTACACCTACAGGGGACCGGCTAATGAAAAACTGTTTTTT. It yields the protein CASSYTYRGPANEKLFF.

This clonotype turned up a few times. The chain links TRBV21-1 to TRBJ2-5; TRBD1, the D gene given by the table, was not confirmed from the DNA. TRBV21-1 is marked as a pseudogene. This CDR3 is built from 16 residues. The CDR3 DNA reads as TGTGCCAGCAGGGGGGGTTGGCCAGCGGATCAAGAGACCCAGTACTTC. It encodes CASRGGWPADQETQYF.

This clonotype was picked up many times. V usage is TRBV30 and J usage is TRBJ1-1; D is undetermined. Germline values: CDR1 GTSNPN, CDR2 SVGIG (reference sequence). The CDR3 extends over 11 amino acids. V lost 0 bases and J 8 bases, leaving 7 bases between the germline ends. DNA for the CDR3: TGTGCCTGGAGTGTAATACAAGAAGCTTTCTTT. Amino acid sequence: CAWSVIQEAFF.

This clonotype was found many times. The rearrangement joins TRBV5-1 to TRBJ1-2; the D is unclear. Germline CDR1 reads SGHRS; CDR2 reads YFSETQ. This CDR3 has 13 residues. The V end lost 3 bases, the J end lost 6 bases, and 12 bases lay between the germline ends. The CDR3 loop is CASSWNRADGYTF. The CDR3 DNA sequence: TGCGCCAGCAGCTGGAATAGGGCAGATGGCTACACCTTC.

At least ten counts were recorded for this clonotype. V and J are TRBV18 and TRBJ2-1; no firm D call. The germline V gene has CDR1 KGHSH and CDR2 LQKENI. This CDR3 spans 13 amino acids. V shed 3 bases and J shed 4 bases, with 7 bases lying between them. CDR3 sequence: CASSPGYYNEQFF. DNA of the CDR3: TGTGCCAGCTCACCGGGATATTACAATGAGCAGTTCTTC. Looking up the rest from reference TRBV18 and TRBJ2-1 gives the full variable domain: NAGVMQNPRHLVRRRGQEARLRCSPMKGHSHVYWYRQLPEEGLKFMVYLQKENIIDESGMPKERFSAEFPKEGPSILRIQQVVRGDSAAYFCASSPGYYNEQFFGPGTRLTVL.

This clonotype was observed many times. The chain uses TRBV7-9 and TRBJ1-1; 7 bases fit TRBD1. Germline assignment: CDR1 SEHNR and CDR2 FQNEAQ (reference sequence). The CDR3 covers 14 residues. The V and J ends lost 6 bases and 5 bases, in that order; junction bases with no gene match: 9. The CDR3 DNA reads TGTGCCAGCAGGCCTACAGGGGAGAGGACTGAAGCTTTCTTT. Amino acids: CASRPTGERTEAFF.

The genes are TRBV24-1 and TRBJ1-2, with TRBD1 matching over 11 bases. From germline, CDR1 is KGHDR and CDR2 SFDVKD. With V trimmed by 2 bases and J by 4 bases, 2 bases remained unmatched. The CDR3 loop spans 15 amino acids. This chain's CDR3 is CATSDSGTGGYGYTF. The CDR3 DNA reads as TGTGCCACCAGTGATTCTGGGACAGGGGGCTATGGCTACACCTTC.

The rearrangement links TRBV6-2 or TRBV6-3 to TRBJ2-7; the D gene is possibly TRBD1 (6 bases). This CDR3 is built from 14 residues. In germline, CDR1 is MNHEY, CDR2 SVGEGT. V lost 5 bases to trimming and J lost 1 base, with 12 bases between them. CDR3 sequence: CASSIERGSYEQYF. DNA of the CDR3: TGTGCCAGCAGTATCGAGAGGGGGTCCTACGAGCAGTACTTC.

This clonotype came up a few times. V gene TRBV13 combines with J gene TRBJ2-5; D perhaps matches TRBD2 (6 bases). V lost 4 bases and J 5 bases, leaving 11 bases between the germline ends. From germline, CDR1 is PRHDT and CDR2 FYEKMQ (reference sequence). This CDR3 region has 13 residues. For the CDR3, the DNA is TGTGCCAGCAGCTCCCTGGAGGGGGAGACCCAGTACTTC. It encodes CASSSLEGETQYF.

This clonotype is medium-sized in the sample. The V and J genes are TRBV4-3 and TRBJ2-7; 7 nucleotides align to TRBD1. V lost 2 bases and J lost 3; bases outside the gene matches: 7. This CDR3 is built from 15 residues. Germline V gene sequence: CDR1 LGHNA, CDR2 YSLEER. This chain's CDR3 is CASSQLTGWDYEQYF. The CDR3 coding sequence is TGCGCCAGCAGCCAACTGACAGGGTGGGACTACGAGCAGTACTTC.

In its sample, this clonotype was seen many times. The rearrangement links TRBV29-1 to TRBJ2-3; no definite D call. The germline CDR1 and CDR2 sequences are SQVTM and ANQGSEA. This CDR3 region has 13 residues. Between the trimmed V and J ends, which lost 4 bases and 0 bases, there was a span of 8 bases. The CDR3, as DNA: TGCAGCGTTGCTCCAGATAGCACAGATACGCAGTATTTT. It translates to CSVAPDSTDTQYF.

This clonotype came up many times. The gene calls are TRBV27 and TRBJ1-5; D perhaps matches TRBD1 (5 bases). The germline V gene has CDR1 MNHEY and CDR2 SMNVEV (reference sequence). CDR3 length: 14 residues. V lost 5 bases to trimming and J lost 7 bases, with 15 bases between them. CDR3 coding DNA: TGTGCCAGCAGTCCAGCAAACCGGGGGCAGCCCCAGCATTTT. It is translated as CASSPANRGQPQHF.

This clonotype showed up many times. This chain links TRBV10-3 with TRBJ1-1, with 9 bases that match TRBD1. The CDR3 consists of 15 residues. Germline V CDR1 and CDR2: ENHRY, SYGVKD. J gave up 5 bases and V 6 bases, and 10 bases lay outside the gene matches. The CDR3 is CAIRSGTGTTTEAFF. CDR3 DNA: TGTGCCATCAGGTCGGGGACAGGGACAACAACTGAAGCTTTCTTT.

The rearrangement uses TRBV7-8 and TRBJ2-1; 13 bases match TRBD2. Trimming removed 0 bases from V and 5 bases from J; junction bases left unmatched: 4. Looked up from germline, CDR1 is SGHVS and CDR2 is FQNEAQ. The CDR3 covers 17 residues. The CDR3 region is CASSLARTSGGHNEQFF. CDR3 in DNA: TGTGCCAGCAGCTTAGCCCGGACTAGCGGGGGTCACAATGAGCAGTTCTTC.

This rearrangement joins TRBV7-6 to TRBJ2-7; D possibly uses TRBD1 or TRBD2 (5 bases each). Germline lookup yields CDR1 SGHVS and CDR2 FNYEAQ. The CDR3 runs to 14 residues. With 4 bases removed from V and 10 bases from J, the gap between germline ends came to 20 bases. CDR3 DNA: TGTGCCAGCAGCTCGATTGAGACAGCTAGCCCCCAGTACTTC. This encodes CASSSIETASPQYF.

This clonotype was detected only a few times. The chain carries TRBV16 and TRBJ2-1; D perhaps matches TRBD2 (5 bases). Germline assignment: CDR1 KGHSY and CDR2 FQNENV. Trimming pared 7 bases from V and 9 bases from J, leaving 10 bases between. The CDR3 loop spans 11 amino acids. The CDR3 here is CASNLRGEQFF. As DNA, the CDR3 is TGTGCCAGCAACCTACGGGGTGAGCAGTTCTTC. Using reference TRBV16 and TRBJ2-1 for the parts outside the CDR3, the full variable domain is GEEVAQTPKHLVRGEGQKAKLYCAPIKGHSYVFWYQQVLKNEFKFLISFQNENVFDETGMPKERFSAKCLPNSPCSLEIQATKLEDSAVYFCASNLRGEQFFGPGTRLTVL.

This clonotype was observed at least ten times. The chain links TRBV7-6 to TRBJ2-3; D perhaps matches TRBD2 (5 bases). Trimming took 1 base from V and 4 from J, leaving 18 bases between them. CDR1 is SGHVS and CDR2 is FNYEAQ in the germline V gene. The CDR3 has 17 amino acids. The CDR3, as DNA: TGTGCCAGCAGCTTAGGTCCTCCGAGGGAGAGGCCAGATACGCAGTATTTT. Its translation: CASSLGPPRERPDTQYF.

This clonotype came up many times. The chain links TRBV20-1 to TRBJ1-5; possibly TRBD1 for D (5 bases). Germline loops: CDR1 DFQATT, CDR2 SNEGSKA (reference sequence). The CDR3 runs to 13 residues. V lost 7 bases to trimming and J lost 2 bases, with 12 bases between them. CDR3 nucleotides: TGCAGTGGAGGGCAGGGAGGCAATCAGCCCCAGCATTTT. Its protein is CSGGQGGNQPQHF.

J is TRBJ1-2 and V is TRBV10-3; tentative D call: TRBD1 (6 bases). Germline CDR1 ENHRY, CDR2 SYGVKD. This CDR3 contains 13 residues. Trimming took off 6 bases at V and 7 bases at J, with 15 bases between the two ends. The CDR3 nucleotides read TGTGCCATCAGGGGGGCCGGGACCCCTGGCTACACCTTC. Translated: CAIRGAGTPGYTF.

This clonotype was recorded at least ten times. The chain recombines TRBV7-9 with TRBJ2-1, with D possibly being TRBD1 (5 bases). V lost 7 bases, J lost 8 bases, and 21 bases lay in between. Germline V CDR1 and CDR2: SEHNR, FQNEAQ (reference sequence). The CDR3 runs to 15 residues. The CDR3: CASTQTSGILDEQFF. The CDR3 DNA is TGTGCCAGCACCCAAACTTCAGGGATTTTGGATGAGCAGTTCTTC.